The entry below describes one TCR beta chain. The data belong to a study of blood T cell repertoires in COVID-19. Authors' analysis steps: The assay estimated nucleated cells by amplifying reference gene primers. TCRdb's copy holds only in-frame clones and misses some; the assay was immunoSEQ multiplex PCR. V, J and clone size were drawn from that table, and D and trimming were deduced from the DNA. The sample lists more than 95,000 clones, approximately 72% occurring once. There are 12 residues in the CDR3. Germline loops: CDR1 ENHRY, CDR2 SYGVKD. Trimming removed 2 bases from V and 2 bases from J, with 4 bases in between.

This rearrangement joins TRBV10-3 to TRBJ2-7; D unresolved. The sequence was obtained from a woman in her 70s with acute or convalescent COVID-19. The sample consisted of peripheral blood. CDR3 residues: CAISEPPYEQYF. DNA for the CDR3: TGTGCCATCAGTGAGCCTCCCTACGAGCAGTACTTC.